This paragraph reports one T cell receptor beta chain. Antigen unknown. Gene names refer to mouse genes. The DNA ends 1 residue before the CDR3 does, and the rest of the CDR3 is filled in from the germline J gene. The data stem from a study of tissue T cells after allogeneic stem cell transplantation. Study-level findings and limits: The study did not identify alloreactive or antigen-specific tissue TCRs, and some clones might be persisting host cells. Within patients, tissue anatomy strongly shaped TCR repertoire composition.

Trimming took 7 bases from V and 3 from J, leaving 9 bases between them. The length of the CDR3 is 12 residues. CDR1 is NSHNY and CDR2 is SYGAGN in the germline V gene. Some clones are missing from TCRdb's copy, which holds only in-frame ones; the method was immunoSEQ multiplex PCR. Of 20,000 to 25,000 clones in the sample, approximately 69% were seen once. This chain uses TRBV13-1 with TRBJ2-4; D possibly uses TRBD1 or TRBD2 (5 bases each). Sequenced: blood. The clonotype originates from a female BALB/c mouse in good health. This strain has MHC haplotype H2-d. CDR3 DNA, as far as it was read: TGTGCCAGCGGGGACGGCCAAAACACCTTGTAC. This translates into CASGDGQNTLY. The CDR3 in full is CASGDGQNTLYF.